This T cell receptor (beta chain) came from a study of T-cell reconstitution after alpha-beta-depleted transplantation in children. A TCRbeta library incorporating unique molecular identifiers was prepared. TCRdb called the PCR reads again in MiXCR, with one record for every CDR3 protein. Of 490,000 or so distinct CDR3 sequences in the sample, about 12% were seen once. This clonotype has a count of ten or more. The germline gives CDR1 KGHDR, CDR2 SFDVKD. Trimming shortened V by 5 bases and J by 0 bases, and 10 bases separated the two germline ends. The length of the CDR3 is 15 residues. This specimen was PBMCs from the stem cell graft donor, taken from the stem cell graft. The rearrangement uses TRBV24-1 and TRBJ2-1; D is unresolved. The receptor's source is a human donor who donated a stem cell graft to a child with combined immunodeficiency. CDR3 amino acids: CATSGTDSSYNEQFF. In DNA form, the CDR3 reads TGTGCCACCAGTGGTACCGATAGCTCCTACAATGAGCAGTTCTTC.